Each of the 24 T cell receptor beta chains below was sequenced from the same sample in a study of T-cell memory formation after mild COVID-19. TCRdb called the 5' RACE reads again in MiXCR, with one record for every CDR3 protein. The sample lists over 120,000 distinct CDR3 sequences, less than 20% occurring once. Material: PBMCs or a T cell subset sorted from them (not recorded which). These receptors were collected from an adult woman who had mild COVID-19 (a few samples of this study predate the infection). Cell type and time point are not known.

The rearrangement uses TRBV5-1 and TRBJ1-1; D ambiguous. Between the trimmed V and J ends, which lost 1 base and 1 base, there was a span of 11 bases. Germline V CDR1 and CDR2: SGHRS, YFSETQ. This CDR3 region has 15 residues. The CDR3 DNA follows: TGCGCCAGCAGCTTGTCCGCAGTTAAGAACACTGAAGCTTTCTTT. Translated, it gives CASSLSAVKNTEAFF.

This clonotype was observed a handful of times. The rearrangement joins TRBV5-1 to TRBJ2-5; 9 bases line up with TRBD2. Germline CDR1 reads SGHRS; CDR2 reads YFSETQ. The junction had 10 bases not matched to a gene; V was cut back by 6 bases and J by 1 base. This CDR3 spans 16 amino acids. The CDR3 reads CASTYGAAGGQETQYF. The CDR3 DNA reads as TGCGCCAGCACTTACGGGGCAGCGGGGGGCCAAGAGACCCAGTACTTC.

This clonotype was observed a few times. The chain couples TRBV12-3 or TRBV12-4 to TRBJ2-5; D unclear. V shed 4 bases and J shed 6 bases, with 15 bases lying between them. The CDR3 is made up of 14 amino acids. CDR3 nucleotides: TGTGCCAGCAGTTCCGGGCCGGGTCCACAGACCCAGTACTTC. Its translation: CASSSGPGPQTQYF.

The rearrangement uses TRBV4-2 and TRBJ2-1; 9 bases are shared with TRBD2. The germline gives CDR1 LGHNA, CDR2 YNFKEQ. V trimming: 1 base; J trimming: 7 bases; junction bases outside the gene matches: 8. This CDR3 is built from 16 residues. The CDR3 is CASSQAAAGGQNEQFF. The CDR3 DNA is TGTGCCAGCAGCCAAGCAGCGGCGGGGGGGCAGAATGAGCAGTTCTTC.

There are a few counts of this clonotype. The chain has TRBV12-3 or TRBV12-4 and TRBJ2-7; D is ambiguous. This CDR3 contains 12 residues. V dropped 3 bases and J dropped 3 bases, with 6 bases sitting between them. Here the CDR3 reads CASSFYLYEQYF. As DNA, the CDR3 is TGTGCCAGCAGTTTCTACCTCTACGAGCAGTACTTC.

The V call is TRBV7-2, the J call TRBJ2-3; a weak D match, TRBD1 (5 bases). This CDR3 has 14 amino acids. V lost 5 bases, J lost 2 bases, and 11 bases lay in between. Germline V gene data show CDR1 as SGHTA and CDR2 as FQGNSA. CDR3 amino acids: CASSLGHPTDTQYF. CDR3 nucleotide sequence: TGTGCCAGCAGCCTCGGACATCCCACAGATACGCAGTATTTT. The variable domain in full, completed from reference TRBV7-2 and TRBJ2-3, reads GAGVSQSPSNKVTEKGKDVELRCDPISGHTALYWYRQSLGQGLEFLIYFQGNSAPDKSGLPSDRFSAERTGGSVSTLTIQRTQQEDSAVYLCASSLGHPTDTQYFGPGTRLTVL.

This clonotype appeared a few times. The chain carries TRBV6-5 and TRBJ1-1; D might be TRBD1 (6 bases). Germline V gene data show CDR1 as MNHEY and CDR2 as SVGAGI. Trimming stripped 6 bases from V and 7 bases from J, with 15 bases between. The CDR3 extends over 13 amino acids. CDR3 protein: CASRVDSRDEAFF. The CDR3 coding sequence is TGTGCCAGCAGGGTGGACAGTCGAGATGAAGCTTTCTTT.

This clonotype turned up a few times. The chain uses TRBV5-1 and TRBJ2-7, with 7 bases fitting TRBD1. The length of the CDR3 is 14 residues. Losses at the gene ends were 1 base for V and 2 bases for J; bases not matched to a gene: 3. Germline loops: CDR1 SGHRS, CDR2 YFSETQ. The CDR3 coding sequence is TGCGCCAGCAGCTTGACCGGACAGGCCTACGAGCAGTACTTC. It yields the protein CASSLTGQAYEQYF.

CDR3 sequence: CASSLRLAGDNEQFF. As DNA, the CDR3 is TGTGCCAGCAGCTTAAGGTTAGCGGGAGACAATGAGCAGTTCTTC. The gene calls are TRBV11-2 and TRBJ2-1; 9 nucleotides line up with TRBD2. Germline V CDR1 and CDR2: SGHAT, FQNNGV. CDR3 length: 15 amino acids. J lost 5 bases, V lost 2 bases, and 4 bases had no gene match.

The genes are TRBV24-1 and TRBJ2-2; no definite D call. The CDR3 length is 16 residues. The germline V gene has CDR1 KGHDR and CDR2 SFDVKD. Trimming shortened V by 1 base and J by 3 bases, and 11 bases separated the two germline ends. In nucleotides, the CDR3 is TGTGCCACCAGTGATTTTCGAGCAGGTTACACCGGGGAGCTGTTTTTT. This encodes CATSDFRAGYTGELFF.

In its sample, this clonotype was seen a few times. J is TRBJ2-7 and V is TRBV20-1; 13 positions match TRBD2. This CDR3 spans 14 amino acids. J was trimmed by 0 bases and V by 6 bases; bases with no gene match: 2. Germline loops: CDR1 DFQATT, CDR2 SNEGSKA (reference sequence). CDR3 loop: CSAGTSGASYEQYF. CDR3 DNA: TGCAGTGCGGGGACTAGCGGGGCCTCCTACGAGCAGTACTTC.

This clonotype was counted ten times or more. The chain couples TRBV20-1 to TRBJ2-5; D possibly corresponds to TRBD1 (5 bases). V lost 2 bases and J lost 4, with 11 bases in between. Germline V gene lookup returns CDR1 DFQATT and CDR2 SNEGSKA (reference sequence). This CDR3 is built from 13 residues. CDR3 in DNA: TGCAGTGCTAGATCGAGGCAGGGAGAGACCCAGTACTTC. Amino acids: CSARSRQGETQYF.

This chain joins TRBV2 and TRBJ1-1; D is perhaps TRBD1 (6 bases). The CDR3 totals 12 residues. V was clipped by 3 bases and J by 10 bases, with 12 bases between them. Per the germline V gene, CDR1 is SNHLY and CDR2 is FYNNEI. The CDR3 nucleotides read TGTGCCAGCAGTGAGAACAGGGTAGTAGCTTTCTTT. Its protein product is CASSENRVVAFF. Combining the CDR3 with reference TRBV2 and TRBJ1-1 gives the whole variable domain EPEVTQTPSHQVTQMGQEVILRCVPISNHLYFYWYRQILGQKVEFLVSFYNNEISEKSEIFDDQFSVERPDGSNFTLKIRSTKLEDSAMYFCASSENRVVAFFGQGTRLTVV.

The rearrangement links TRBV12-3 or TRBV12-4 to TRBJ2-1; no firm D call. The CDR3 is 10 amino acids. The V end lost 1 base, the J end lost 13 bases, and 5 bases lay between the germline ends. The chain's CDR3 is CASSLGLQFF. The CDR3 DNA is TGTGCCAGCAGTTTAGGACTTCAGTTCTTC.

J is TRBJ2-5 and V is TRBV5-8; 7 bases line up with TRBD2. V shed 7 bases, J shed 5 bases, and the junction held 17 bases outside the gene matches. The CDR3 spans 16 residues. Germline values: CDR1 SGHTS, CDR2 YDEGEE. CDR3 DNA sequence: TGTGCCAGCTCCCTGACAGTGGCGGGAGAATGGGAGACCCAGTACTTC. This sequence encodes CASSLTVAGEWETQYF.

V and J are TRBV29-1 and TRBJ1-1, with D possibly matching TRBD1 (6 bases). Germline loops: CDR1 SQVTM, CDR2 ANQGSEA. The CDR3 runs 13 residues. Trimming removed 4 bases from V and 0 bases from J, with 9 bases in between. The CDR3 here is CSVAGQLNTEAFF. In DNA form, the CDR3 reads TGCAGCGTTGCGGGACAACTGAACACTGAAGCTTTCTTT.

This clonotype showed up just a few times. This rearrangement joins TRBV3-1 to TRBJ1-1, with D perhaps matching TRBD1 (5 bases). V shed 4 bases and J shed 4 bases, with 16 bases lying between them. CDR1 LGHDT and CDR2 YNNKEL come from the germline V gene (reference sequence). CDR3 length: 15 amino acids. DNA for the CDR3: TGTGCCAGCAGCCCTCGGGGGGGATCTGGCACTGAAGCTTTCTTT. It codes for CASSPRGGSGTEAFF.

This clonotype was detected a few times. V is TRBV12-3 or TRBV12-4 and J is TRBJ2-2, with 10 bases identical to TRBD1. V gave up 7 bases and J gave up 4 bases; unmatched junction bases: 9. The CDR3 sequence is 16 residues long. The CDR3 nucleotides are TGTGCCAGCACCCGGGGACAGGGGACAAGCACCGGGGAGCTGTTTTTT. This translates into CASTRGQGTSTGELFF.

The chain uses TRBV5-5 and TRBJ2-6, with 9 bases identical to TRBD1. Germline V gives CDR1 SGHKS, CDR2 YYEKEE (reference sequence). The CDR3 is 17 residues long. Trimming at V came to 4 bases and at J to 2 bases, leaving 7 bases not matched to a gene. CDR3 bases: TGTGCCAGCAGCGCCTCGAGGACAGGGGCTGGGGCCAACGTCCTGACTTTC. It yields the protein CASSASRTGAGANVLTF.

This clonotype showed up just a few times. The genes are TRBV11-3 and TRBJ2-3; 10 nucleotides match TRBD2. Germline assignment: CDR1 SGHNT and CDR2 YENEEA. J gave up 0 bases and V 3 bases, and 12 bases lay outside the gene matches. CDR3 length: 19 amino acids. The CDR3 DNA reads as TGTGCCAGCAGCTTTCAGGGGGCTGTGACTAGCGGGAGCACAGATACGCAGTATTTT. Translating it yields CASSFQGAVTSGSTDTQYF.

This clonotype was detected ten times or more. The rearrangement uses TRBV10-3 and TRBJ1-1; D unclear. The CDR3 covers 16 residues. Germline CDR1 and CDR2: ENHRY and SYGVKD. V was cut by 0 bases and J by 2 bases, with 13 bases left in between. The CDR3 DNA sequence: TGTGCCATCAGTGAGTCGGTAGGACGAGGTAACACTGAAGCTTTCTTT. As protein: CAISESVGRGNTEAFF.

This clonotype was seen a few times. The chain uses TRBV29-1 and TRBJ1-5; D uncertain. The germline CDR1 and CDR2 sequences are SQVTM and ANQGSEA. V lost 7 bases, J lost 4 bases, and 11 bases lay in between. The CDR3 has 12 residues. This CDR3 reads CSGTEINQPQHF. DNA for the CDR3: TGCAGCGGTACGGAGATTAATCAGCCCCAGCATTTT.

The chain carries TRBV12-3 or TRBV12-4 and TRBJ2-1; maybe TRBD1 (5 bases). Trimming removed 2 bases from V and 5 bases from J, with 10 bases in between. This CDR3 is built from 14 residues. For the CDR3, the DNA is TGTGCCAGCAGTTTATCTACAGGCCACAATGAGCAGTTCTTC. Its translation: CASSLSTGHNEQFF.

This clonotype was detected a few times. CDR3 protein: CASSPRTESTEAFF. In nucleotides, the CDR3 is TGCGCCAGCAGCCCCCGGACAGAGAGCACTGAAGCTTTCTTT. The chain couples TRBV5-1 to TRBJ1-1; tentatively, D is TRBD1 (6 bases). The CDR3 length is 14 residues. V lost 4 bases and J 4 bases, leaving 14 bases between the germline ends. In germline, CDR1 is SGHRS, CDR2 YFSETQ.